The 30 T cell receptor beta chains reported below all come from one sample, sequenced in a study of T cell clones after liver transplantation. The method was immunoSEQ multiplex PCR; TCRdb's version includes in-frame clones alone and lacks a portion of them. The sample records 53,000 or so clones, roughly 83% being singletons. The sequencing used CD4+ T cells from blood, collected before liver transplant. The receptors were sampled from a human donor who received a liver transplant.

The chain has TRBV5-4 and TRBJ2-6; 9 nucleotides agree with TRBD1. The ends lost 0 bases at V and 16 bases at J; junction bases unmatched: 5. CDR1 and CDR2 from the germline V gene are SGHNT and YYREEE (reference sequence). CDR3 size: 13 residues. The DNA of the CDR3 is TGTGCCAGCAGCTTGGCCGGCGACAGGGGGCTGACTTTC. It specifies CASSLAGDRGLTF.

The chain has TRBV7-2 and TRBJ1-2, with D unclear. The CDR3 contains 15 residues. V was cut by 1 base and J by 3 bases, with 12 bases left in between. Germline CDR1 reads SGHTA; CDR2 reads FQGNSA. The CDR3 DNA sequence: TGTGCCAGCAGCTTAGGGGTGGGGAGGGACTATGGCTACACCTTC. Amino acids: CASSLGVGRDYGYTF.

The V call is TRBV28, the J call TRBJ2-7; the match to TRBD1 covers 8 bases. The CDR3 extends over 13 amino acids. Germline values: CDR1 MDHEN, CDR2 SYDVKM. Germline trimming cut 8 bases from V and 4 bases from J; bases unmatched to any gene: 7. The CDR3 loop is CASGQGASYEQYF. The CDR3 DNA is TGTGCCAGCGGTCAGGGGGCTTCATACGAGCAGTACTTC.

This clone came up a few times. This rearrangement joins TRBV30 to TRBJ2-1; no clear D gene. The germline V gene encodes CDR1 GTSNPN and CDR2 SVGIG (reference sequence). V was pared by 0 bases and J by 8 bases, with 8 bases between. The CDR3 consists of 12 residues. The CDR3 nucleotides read TGTGCCTGGAGTGTTCTTTGGGATGAGCAGTTCTTC. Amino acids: CAWSVLWDEQFF. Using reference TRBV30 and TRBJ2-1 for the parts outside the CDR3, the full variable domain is SQTIHQWPATLVQPVGSPLSLECTVEGTSNPNLYWYRQAAGRGLQLLFYSVGIGQISSEVPQNLSASRPQDRQFILSSKKLLLSDSGFYLCAWSVLWDEQFFGPGTRLTVL.

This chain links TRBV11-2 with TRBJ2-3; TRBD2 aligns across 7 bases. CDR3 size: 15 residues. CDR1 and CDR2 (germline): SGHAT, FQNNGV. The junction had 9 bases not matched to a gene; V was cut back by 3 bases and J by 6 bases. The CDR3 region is CASSLGGFGADTQYF. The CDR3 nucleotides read TGTGCCAGCAGCTTGGGGGGGTTCGGCGCGGATACGCAGTATTTT.

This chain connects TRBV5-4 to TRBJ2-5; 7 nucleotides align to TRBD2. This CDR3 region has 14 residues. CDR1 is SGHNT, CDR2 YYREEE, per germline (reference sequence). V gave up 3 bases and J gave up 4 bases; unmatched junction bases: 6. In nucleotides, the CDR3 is TGTGCCAGCAGCTCGCCCACGGGAGGAGAGACCCAGTACTTC. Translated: CASSSPTGGETQYF.

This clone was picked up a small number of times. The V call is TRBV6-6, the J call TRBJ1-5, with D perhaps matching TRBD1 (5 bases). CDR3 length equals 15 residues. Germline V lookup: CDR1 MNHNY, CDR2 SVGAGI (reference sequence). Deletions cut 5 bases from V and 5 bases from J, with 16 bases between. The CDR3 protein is CASSGRRGGDQPQHF. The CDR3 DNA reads TGTGCCAGCAGTGGGCGGAGGGGCGGCGATCAGCCCCAGCATTTT.

CDR3 sequence reads: CASSLKVAETQYF. CDR3 nucleotides: TGTGCCAGCAGCTTAAAAGTAGCGGAGACCCAGTACTTC. The rearrangement joins TRBV7-2 to TRBJ2-5, with a tentative D call TRBD2 (5 bases). Germline V CDR1 and CDR2: SGHTA, FQGNSA. The ends were cut back, 2 bases at V and 5 bases at J, with 9 bases in the middle. This CDR3 is 13 amino acids long. Full variable domain (rest looked up from reference TRBV7-2 and TRBJ2-5): GAGVSQSPSNKVTEKGKDVELRCDPISGHTALYWYRQSLGQGLEFLIYFQGNSAPDKSGLPSDRFSAERTGGSVSTLTIQRTQQEDSAVYLCASSLKVAETQYFGPGTRLLVL.

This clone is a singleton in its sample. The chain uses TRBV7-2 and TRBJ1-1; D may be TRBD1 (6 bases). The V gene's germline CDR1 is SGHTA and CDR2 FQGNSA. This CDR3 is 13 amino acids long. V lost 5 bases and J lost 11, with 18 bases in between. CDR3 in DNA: TGTGCCAGCAGCGAGGCAGGGGTCCTCTTGGCTTTCTTT. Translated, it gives CASSEAGVLLAFF.

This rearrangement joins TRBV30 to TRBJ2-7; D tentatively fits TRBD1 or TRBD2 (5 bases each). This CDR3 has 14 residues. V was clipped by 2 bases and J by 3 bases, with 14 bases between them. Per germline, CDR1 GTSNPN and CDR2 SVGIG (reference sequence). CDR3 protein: CAWSFGGIGYEQYF. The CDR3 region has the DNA TGTGCCTGGAGTTTTGGGGGTATTGGCTACGAGCAGTACTTC.

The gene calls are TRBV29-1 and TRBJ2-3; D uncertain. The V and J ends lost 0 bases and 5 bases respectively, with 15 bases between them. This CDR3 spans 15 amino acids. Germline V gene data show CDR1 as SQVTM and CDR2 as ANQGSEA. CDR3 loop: CSVEERLRVGDTQYF. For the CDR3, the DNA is TGCAGCGTTGAAGAGAGGCTGCGTGTAGGAGATACGCAGTATTTT.

The CDR3 loop reads CASSLLAGGSYEQYF. The CDR3 bases are TGTGCCAGCAGCTTACTAGCGGGAGGATCCTACGAGCAGTACTTC. This rearrangement joins TRBV7-2 to TRBJ2-7; 11 positions agree with TRBD2. This CDR3 comprises 15 residues. CDR1 and CDR2 (germline): SGHTA, FQGNSA. J was trimmed by 1 base and V by 2 bases; bases with no gene match: 1.

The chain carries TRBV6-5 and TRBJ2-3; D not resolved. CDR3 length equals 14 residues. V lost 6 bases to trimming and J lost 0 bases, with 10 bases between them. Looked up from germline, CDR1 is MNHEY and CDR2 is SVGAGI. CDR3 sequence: CASRNPWSTDTQYF. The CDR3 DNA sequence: TGTGCCAGCAGGAACCCCTGGAGCACAGATACGCAGTATTTT.

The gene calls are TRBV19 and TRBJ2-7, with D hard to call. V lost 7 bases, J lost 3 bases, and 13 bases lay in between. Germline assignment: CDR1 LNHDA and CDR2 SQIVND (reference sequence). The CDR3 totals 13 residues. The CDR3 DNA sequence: TGTGCCAGTATAGTACGAAAAATCTACGAGCAGTACTTC. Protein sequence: CASIVRKIYEQYF. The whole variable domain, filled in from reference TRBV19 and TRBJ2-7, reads DGGITQSPKYLFRKEGQNVTLSCEQNLNHDAMYWYRQDPGQGLRLIYYSQIVNDFQKGDIAEGYSVSREKKESFPLTVTSAQKNPTAFYLCASIVRKIYEQYFGPGTRLTVT.

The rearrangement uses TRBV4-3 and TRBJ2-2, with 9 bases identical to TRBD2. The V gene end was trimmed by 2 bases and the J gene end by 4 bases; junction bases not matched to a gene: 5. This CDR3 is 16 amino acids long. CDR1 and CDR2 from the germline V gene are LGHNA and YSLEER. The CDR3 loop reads CASSQPLGLATGELFF. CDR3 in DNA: TGCGCCAGCAGCCAACCTCTGGGACTAGCCACCGGGGAGCTGTTTTTT.

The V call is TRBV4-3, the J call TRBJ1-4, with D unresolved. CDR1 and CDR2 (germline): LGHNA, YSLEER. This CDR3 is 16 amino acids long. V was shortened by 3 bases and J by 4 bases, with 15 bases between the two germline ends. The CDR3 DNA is TGCGCCAGCAGCCAGGAAATTAAGCCCCTTAATGAAAAACTGTTTTTT. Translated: CASSQEIKPLNEKLFF.

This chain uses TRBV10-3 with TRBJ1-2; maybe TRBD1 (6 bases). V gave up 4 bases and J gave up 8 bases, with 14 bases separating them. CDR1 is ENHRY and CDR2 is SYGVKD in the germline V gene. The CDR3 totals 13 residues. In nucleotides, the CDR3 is TGTGCCATCAGTGCGGGGGCAGCAGGAGGCTACACCTTC. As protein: CAISAGAAGGYTF.

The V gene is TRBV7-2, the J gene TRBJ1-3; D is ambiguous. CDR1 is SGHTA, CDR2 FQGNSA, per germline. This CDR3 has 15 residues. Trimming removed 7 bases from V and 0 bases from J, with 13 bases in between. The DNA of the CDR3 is TGTGCCAGCACCTCACACCATCCCTCTGGAAACACCATATATTTT. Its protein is CASTSHHPSGNTIYF. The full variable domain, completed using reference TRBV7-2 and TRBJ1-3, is GAGVSQSPSNKVTEKGKDVELRCDPISGHTALYWYRQSLGQGLEFLIYFQGNSAPDKSGLPSDRFSAERTGGSVSTLTIQRTQQEDSAVYLCASTSHHPSGNTIYFGEGSWLTVV.

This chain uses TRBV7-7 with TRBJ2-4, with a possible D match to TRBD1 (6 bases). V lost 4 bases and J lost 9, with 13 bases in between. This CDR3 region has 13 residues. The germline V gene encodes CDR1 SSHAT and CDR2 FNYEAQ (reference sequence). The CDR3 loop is CASSSGTGSIQYF. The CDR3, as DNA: TGTGCCAGCAGCTCCGGCACAGGGTCCATTCAGTACTTC.

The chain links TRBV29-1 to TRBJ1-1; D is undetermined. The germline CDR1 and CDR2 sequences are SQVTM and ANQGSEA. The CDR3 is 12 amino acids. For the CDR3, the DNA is TGCGCCTCTCTGGGGAGAAACACTGAAGCTTTCTTT. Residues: CASLGRNTEAFF.

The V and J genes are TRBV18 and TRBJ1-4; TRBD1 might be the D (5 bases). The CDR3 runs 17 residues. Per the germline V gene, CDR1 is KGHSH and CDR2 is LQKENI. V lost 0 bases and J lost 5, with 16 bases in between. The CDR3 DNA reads TGTGCCAGCTCACCACCCCGGGGGGAGAAAGGGAATGAAAAACTGTTTTTT. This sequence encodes CASSPPRGEKGNEKLFF.

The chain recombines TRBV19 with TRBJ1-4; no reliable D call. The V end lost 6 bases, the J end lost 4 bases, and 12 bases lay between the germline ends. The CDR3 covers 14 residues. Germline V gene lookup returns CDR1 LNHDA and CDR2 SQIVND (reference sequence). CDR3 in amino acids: CASSFGNLNEKLFF. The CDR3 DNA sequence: TGTGCCAGTAGCTTCGGGAACCTTAATGAAAAACTGTTTTTT.

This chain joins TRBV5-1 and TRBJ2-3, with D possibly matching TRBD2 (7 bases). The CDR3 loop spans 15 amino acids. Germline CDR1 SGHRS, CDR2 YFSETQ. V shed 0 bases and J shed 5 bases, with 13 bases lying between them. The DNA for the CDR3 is TGCGCCAGCAGCTTGGATCGCGGGGGCATAGATACGCAGTATTTT. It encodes CASSLDRGGIDTQYF. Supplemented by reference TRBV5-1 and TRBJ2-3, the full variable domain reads KAGVTQTPRYLIKTRGQQVTLSCSPISGHRSVSWYQQTPGQGLQFLFEYFSETQRNKGNFPGRFSGRQFSNSRSEMNVSTLELGDSALYLCASSLDRGGIDTQYFGPGTRLTVL.

The CDR3 DNA reads TGTGCCAGCAGCGTTCCGGGACTCAACACCGGGGAGCTGTTTTTT. Its translation is CASSVPGLNTGELFF. This rearrangement joins TRBV7-2 to TRBJ2-2, with a tentative D call TRBD2 (6 bases). The CDR3 has 15 amino acids. Trimming pared 5 bases from V and 2 bases from J, leaving 12 bases between. The germline V gene has CDR1 SGHTA and CDR2 FQGNSA.

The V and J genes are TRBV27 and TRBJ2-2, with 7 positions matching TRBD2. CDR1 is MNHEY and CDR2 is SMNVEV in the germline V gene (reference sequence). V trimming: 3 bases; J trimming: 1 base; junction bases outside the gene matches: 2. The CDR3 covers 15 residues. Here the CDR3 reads CASSFGRLNTGELFF. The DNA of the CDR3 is TGTGCCAGCAGTTTCGGGAGGCTGAACACCGGGGAGCTGTTTTTT.

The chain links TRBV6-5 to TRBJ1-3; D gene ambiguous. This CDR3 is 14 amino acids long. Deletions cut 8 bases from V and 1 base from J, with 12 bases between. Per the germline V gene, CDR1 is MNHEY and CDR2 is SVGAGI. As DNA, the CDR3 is TGTGCCAGCTGGGCCTTCGAGTCTGGAAACACCATATATTTT. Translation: CASWAFESGNTIYF.

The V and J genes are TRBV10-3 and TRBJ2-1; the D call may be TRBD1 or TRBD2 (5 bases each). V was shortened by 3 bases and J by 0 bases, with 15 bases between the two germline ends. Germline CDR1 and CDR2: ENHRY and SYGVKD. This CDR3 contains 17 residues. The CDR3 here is CAISDGTPISSYNEQFF. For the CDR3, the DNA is TGTGCCATCAGTGATGGGACCCCAATCAGCTCCTACAATGAGCAGTTCTTC.

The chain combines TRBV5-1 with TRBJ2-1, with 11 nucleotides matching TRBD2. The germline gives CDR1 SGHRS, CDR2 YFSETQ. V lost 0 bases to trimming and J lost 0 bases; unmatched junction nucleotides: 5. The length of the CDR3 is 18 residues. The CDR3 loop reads CASSLEGLAVSSYNEQFF. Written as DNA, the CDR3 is TGCGCCAGCAGCTTGGAGGGACTAGCGGTAAGCTCCTACAATGAGCAGTTCTTC.

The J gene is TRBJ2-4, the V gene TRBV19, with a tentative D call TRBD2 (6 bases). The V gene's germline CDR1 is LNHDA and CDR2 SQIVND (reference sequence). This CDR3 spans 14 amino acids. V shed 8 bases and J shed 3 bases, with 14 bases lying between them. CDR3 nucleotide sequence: TGTGCCAGTCGCCCCACGGGGGTCAAAAACATTCAGTACTTC. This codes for CASRPTGVKNIQYF. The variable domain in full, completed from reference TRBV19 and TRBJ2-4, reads DGGITQSPKYLFRKEGQNVTLSCEQNLNHDAMYWYRQDPGQGLRLIYYSQIVNDFQKGDIAEGYSVSREKKESFPLTVTSAQKNPTAFYLCASRPTGVKNIQYFGAGTRLSVL.

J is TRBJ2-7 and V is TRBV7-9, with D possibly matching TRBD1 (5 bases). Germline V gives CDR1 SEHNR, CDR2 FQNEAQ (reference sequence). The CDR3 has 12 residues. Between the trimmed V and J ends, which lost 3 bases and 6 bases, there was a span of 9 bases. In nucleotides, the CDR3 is TGTGCCAGCAGCTTGGACCAGGGCGAGCAGTACTTC. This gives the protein CASSLDQGEQYF.